This passage covers 21 T cell receptor beta chains from one sample sequenced in a study of blood T cells in healthy people across ages. PCR was performed a second time for roughly 7 to 12 cycles using a sample-barcoded 5' primer and a J-beta primer mix. TCRdb analysed the 5' RACE reads with MiXCR anew, one entry per CDR3 protein. The sample has fewer than 900,000 distinct CDR3 sequences, approximately 43% seen once. The sample comprised blood. The receptors shown here come from a woman aged 60-70 years in good health.

This clonotype was detected a few times. This chain uses TRBV9 with TRBJ2-4, with D perhaps matching TRBD2 (6 bases). Germline V gene sequence: CDR1 SGDLS, CDR2 YYNGEE. The CDR3 length is 14 residues. V gave up 3 bases and J gave up 13 bases, with 20 bases separating them. The CDR3: CASSASVGGNAQYF. CDR3 coding DNA: TGTGCCAGCAGCGCATCCGTGGGAGGTAACGCGCAGTACTTC.

This clonotype appeared many times. The genes are TRBV7-2 and TRBJ2-7, with 13 bases lining up with TRBD2. V trimming: 0 bases; J trimming: 7 bases; junction bases outside the gene matches: 3. The CDR3 contains 15 residues. The V gene's germline CDR1 is SGHTA and CDR2 FQGNSA. CDR3 DNA sequence: TGTGCCAGCAGCTTAGCACTAGCGGGAGGGCGGGAGCAGTACTTC. Its protein product is CASSLALAGGREQYF. Based on the CDR3 plus reference TRBV7-2 and TRBJ2-7, the full variable domain is GAGVSQSPSNKVTEKGKDVELRCDPISGHTALYWYRQSLGQGLEFLIYFQGNSAPDKSGLPSDRFSAERTGGSVSTLTIQRTQQEDSAVYLCASSLALAGGREQYFGPGTRLTVT.

Many counts were recorded for this clonotype. The chain has TRBV2 and TRBJ2-3; D may be TRBD2 (6 bases). This CDR3 contains 15 residues. Trimming stripped 2 bases from V and 4 bases from J, with 13 bases between. Germline V gives CDR1 SNHLY, CDR2 FYNNEI. The CDR3 region has the DNA TGTGCCAGCAGTGAAAACGGGAGTCCTGCAGATACGCAGTATTTT. Its protein product is CASSENGSPADTQYF.

J is TRBJ1-2 and V is TRBV29-1; D remains ambiguous. V lost 5 bases and J lost 6, with 7 bases in between. The CDR3 loop spans 10 amino acids. CDR1 SQVTM and CDR2 ANQGSEA come from the germline V gene. CDR3 region: CSVPQDGYTF. The CDR3, as DNA: TGCAGCGTTCCTCAGGATGGCTACACCTTC.

This clonotype was observed a handful of times. This chain uses TRBV11-2 with TRBJ2-1, with 10 nucleotides matching TRBD1. Losses at the gene ends were 8 bases for V and 4 bases for J; bases not matched to a gene: 8. The CDR3 contains 15 residues. Germline CDR1 is SGHAT and CDR2 is FQNNGV. CDR3 DNA sequence: TGTGCCAGCGGGACCGGGACAGGGGCGTACAATGAGCAGTTCTTC. Amino acids: CASGTGTGAYNEQFF. The whole variable domain, remainder taken from reference TRBV11-2 and TRBJ2-1, is EAGVAQSPRYKIIEKRQSVAFWCNPISGHATLYWYQQILGQGPKLLIQFQNNGVVDDSQLPKDRFSAERLKGVDSTLKIQPAKLEDSAVYLCASGTGTGAYNEQFFGPGTRLTVL.

The rearrangement links TRBV20-1 to TRBJ1-1; 8 nucleotides agree with TRBD1. Trimming took 5 bases from V and 7 from J; bases not matched to a gene: 6. Per germline, CDR1 DFQATT and CDR2 SNEGSKA (reference sequence). CDR3 size: 12 residues. CDR3 DNA: TGCAGTGCTCCCACAGGGGGAGGTGAAGCTTTCTTT. Translating gives CSAPTGGGEAFF.

This clonotype came up a few times. This rearrangement joins TRBV7-2 to TRBJ2-1; D gene ambiguous. Germline V gene data show CDR1 as SGHTA and CDR2 as FQGNSA. V was trimmed by 1 base and J by 9 bases, leaving 4 bases between them. This CDR3 has 11 amino acids. In DNA, the CDR3 is TGTGCCAGCAGCTTAGTTTGTGAGCAGTTCTTC. Translated: CASSLVCEQFF.

This chain links TRBV3-1 with TRBJ2-5; TRBD1 matches at 9 bases. This CDR3 region has 16 residues. CDR1 is LGHDT and CDR2 is YNNKEL in the germline V gene (reference sequence). V trimming: 2 bases; J trimming: 4 bases; junction bases outside the gene matches: 8. CDR3 DNA sequence: TGTGCCAGCAGCCAATGGACAGGGGAGAGGAGAGAGACCCAGTACTTC. Its protein product is CASSQWTGERRETQYF.

CDR3 sequence (DNA): TGCAGTGCTTGCGACCGGGCCCAGGACTACAATGAGCAGTTCTTC. It encodes CSACDRAQDYNEQFF. The J gene is TRBJ2-1, the V gene TRBV20-1; no firm D call. Germline CDR1 DFQATT, CDR2 SNEGSKA (reference sequence). CDR3 size: 15 residues. V was trimmed by 5 bases and J by 3 bases, leaving 17 bases between them.

Regarding this clonotype: This sequence may be a read error, since a much larger clone differs from it by one base. The rearrangement links TRBV5-1 to TRBJ1-1; possibly TRBD1 for D (6 bases). In germline, CDR1 is SGHRS, CDR2 YFSETQ. Trimming took 4 bases from V and 1 from J, leaving 11 bases between them. The length of the CDR3 is 14 residues. This chain's CDR3 is CASSVDRQNTEAFF. The CDR3 DNA is TGCGCCAGCAGCGTGGACAGACAGAACACTGAAGCTTTCTTT.

The chain joins TRBV9 to TRBJ2-5; D remains unclear. Deletions cut 0 bases from V and 5 bases from J, with 5 bases between. The CDR3 covers 12 residues. Germline assignment: CDR1 SGDLS and CDR2 YYNGEE. The CDR3 sequence: CASSVVGETQYF. CDR3 DNA sequence: TGTGCCAGCAGCGTAGTAGGGGAGACCCAGTACTTC.

This clonotype appeared many times. This chain uses TRBV29-1 with TRBJ1-1; the D is unclear. V dropped 4 bases and J dropped 1 base, with 10 bases sitting between them. Per germline, CDR1 SQVTM and CDR2 ANQGSEA. The CDR3 has 13 amino acids. The CDR3 protein is CSVVGDQNTEAFF. CDR3 bases: TGCAGCGTTGTAGGTGACCAGAACACTGAAGCTTTCTTT.

This clonotype was counted only a few times. The chain joins TRBV10-3 to TRBJ2-5; no clear D gene. The CDR3 consists of 12 residues. Germline V gene lookup returns CDR1 ENHRY and CDR2 SYGVKD. Trimming left V 4 bases short and J 5 bases short, with 8 bases between. The CDR3 is CAISVGTETQYF. DNA of the CDR3: TGTGCCATCAGTGTCGGCACGGAGACCCAGTACTTC.

This clonotype was counted only a few times. This sequence joins TRBV5-1 and TRBJ2-1, with TRBD1 matching 8 bases. The V and J ends lost 0 bases and 7 bases, in that order; junction bases with no gene match: 6. Germline V lookup: CDR1 SGHRS, CDR2 YFSETQ. The length of the CDR3 is 15 residues. CDR3: CASSLDGQGENEQFF. The CDR3 DNA is TGCGCCAGCAGCTTGGACGGACAGGGCGAAAATGAGCAGTTCTTC.

The chain carries TRBV7-2 and TRBJ2-5, with D possibly TRBD1 on 5 matching bases. Gene TRBJ2-7 matches the end of the DNA better, so the J call may be wrong. The CDR3 consists of 15 residues. Germline V CDR1 and CDR2: SGHTA, FQGNSA. This CDR3 reads CASSLVQVWPDEQYF. In DNA, the CDR3 is TGTGCCAGCAGCCTAGTACAGGTATGGCCAGACGAGCAGTACTTC.

This clonotype came up a few times. The chain employs TRBV12-3 or TRBV12-4 and TRBJ1-6, with 8 bases that match TRBD1. V shed 7 bases and J 9 bases; nucleotides not matched to a gene: 8. The CDR3 contains 14 residues. CDR3 sequence: CASNPTGGFSPLHF. In DNA form, the CDR3 reads TGTGCCAGCAACCCCACAGGGGGTTTTTCACCCCTCCACTTT.

This clonotype was detected only once. The chain uses TRBV14 and TRBJ2-5; no firm D call. This CDR3 spans 15 amino acids. Trimming removed 3 bases at V and 3 bases at J, with 14 bases between. The germline V gene encodes CDR1 SGHDN and CDR2 FVKESK. The chain's CDR3 is CASSQPDFLEETQYF. The CDR3 DNA sequence: TGTGCCAGCAGCCAGCCGGATTTTTTGGAAGAGACCCAGTACTTC.

The CDR3 here is CASSYRSSSYEQFF. CDR3 sequence (DNA): TGTGCCAGCAGTTACCGTTCAAGCTCCTACGAGCAGTTCTTC. This chain links TRBV6-5 with TRBJ2-1; D gene unclear. The CDR3 has 14 residues. V lost 2 bases to trimming and J lost 10 bases, with 15 bases between them. Germline CDR1 MNHEY, CDR2 SVGAGI.

V and J are TRBV9 and TRBJ1-4; a possible D gene is TRBD1 (5 bases). The CDR3 extends over 16 amino acids. Germline-derived CDR1 and CDR2 are SGDLS and YYNGEE. V was trimmed by 0 bases and J by 0 bases, leaving 9 bases between them. This CDR3 is CASSVGPTATNEKLFF. In DNA, the CDR3 is TGTGCCAGCAGCGTAGGACCGACAGCAACTAATGAAAAACTGTTTTTT.

This clonotype was counted once. The V gene is TRBV5-5, the J gene TRBJ1-4; a weak D match, TRBD1 (6 bases). The length of the CDR3 is 17 residues. The germline V gene encodes CDR1 SGHKS and CDR2 YYEKEE (reference sequence). V was clipped by 0 bases and J by 0 bases, with 12 bases between them. The CDR3 region is CASSLGQAGSTNEKLFF. The CDR3 coding sequence is TGTGCCAGCAGCTTGGGACAGGCCGGCTCAACTAATGAAAAACTGTTTTTT.

This clonotype was counted only a few times. V is TRBV10-3 and J is TRBJ1-6, with D unresolved. V was trimmed by 4 bases and J by 8 bases, leaving 15 bases between them. CDR1 ENHRY and CDR2 SYGVKD come from the germline V gene. The CDR3 runs 15 residues. CDR3 protein: CAISGSTDEHSPLHF. The CDR3 nucleotides are TGTGCCATCAGTGGTTCGACGGACGAGCATTCACCCCTCCACTTT.